A single sample gave rise to the 6 T cell receptor beta chains below, sequenced in a study of blood T cell repertoires in COVID-19. The repertoire was sequenced with immunoSEQ multiplex PCR; TCRdb's copy has only in-frame clones and lacks some. The sample lists approximately 49,000 clones; 65% to 90% were seen once. Sample: peripheral blood. The receptors derive from a woman in her sixties with acute or convalescent COVID-19.

This clone was picked up one time. The CDR3 bases are TGCGCCAGCAGCTTGGAATCCCTCTCGACAGGGGGTTGGACTGAAGCTTTCTTT. This translates into CASSLESLSTGGWTEAFF. The chain is built from TRBV5-1 and TRBJ1-1; 9 bases agree with TRBD1. After removal of 0 bases from V and 5 bases from J, the junction contained 14 bases not matched to a gene. The CDR3 sequence is 18 residues long. Germline loops: CDR1 SGHRS, CDR2 YFSETQ.

The chain has TRBV30 and TRBJ1-2; D may be TRBD1 (5 bases). Trimming removed 1 base from V and 8 bases from J, with 14 bases in between. Germline loops: CDR1 GTSNPN, CDR2 SVGIG (reference sequence). CDR3 length: 13 amino acids. CDR3 sequence: CAWSGGRGSGYTF. Written as DNA, the CDR3 is TGTGCCTGGAGTGGGGGGAGGGGTAGCGGCTACACCTTC.

J is TRBJ2-7 and V is TRBV3-1 (or the pseudogene TRBV3-2); maybe TRBD1 (7 bases). The CDR3 contains 16 residues. Germline V gene sequence: CDR1 LGHDT, CDR2 YNNKEL (reference sequence). Trimming cost V 5 bases and J 7 bases, with 24 bases left between them. In DNA form, the CDR3 reads TGTGCCAGCAGCAAAGGGAGAACAGGGGCCGGGGGTGAGCAGTACTTC. It codes for CASSKGRTGAGGEQYF.

This rearrangement joins TRBV25-1 to TRBJ2-3, with 7 bases that match TRBD2. Germline V CDR1 and CDR2: MGHDK, SYGVNS. The CDR3 sequence is 14 residues long. V gave up 2 bases and J gave up 2 bases; unmatched junction bases: 1. This CDR3 is CASSEGTITDTQYF. CDR3 in DNA: TGTGCCAGCAGTGAAGGGACTATCACAGATACGCAGTATTTT.

J is TRBJ2-5 and V is TRBV11-2; 9 bases align to TRBD1. CDR1 is SGHAT, CDR2 FQNNGV, per germline. This CDR3 has 15 residues. The J segment lost 5 bases and the V segment lost 1 base, leaving 5 bases of the junction unmatched. As DNA, the CDR3 is TGTGCCAGCAGCTTAGGAGAGGGACAGGGTGAGACCCAGTACTTC. This codes for CASSLGEGQGETQYF.

This chain uses TRBV7-2 with TRBJ1-5; perhaps TRBD1 as D (6 bases). CDR1 is SGHTA and CDR2 is FQGNSA in the germline V gene. CDR3 length: 16 amino acids. Between the trimmed V and J ends, which lost 1 base and 4 bases, there was a span of 14 bases. The CDR3 here is CASSLEQGRANQPQHF. The CDR3 DNA reads as TGTGCCAGCAGCTTAGAACAGGGAAGGGCAAATCAGCCCCAGCATTTT. The whole variable domain, filled in from reference TRBV7-2 and TRBJ1-5, reads GAGVSQSPSNKVTEKGKDVELRCDPISGHTALYWYRQSLGQGLEFLIYFQGNSAPDKSGLPSDRFSAERTGGSVSTLTIQRTQQEDSAVYLCASSLEQGRANQPQHFGDGTRLSIL.